A selection of T cell receptor beta chains follows, all from one sample in a study of cytotoxic CD8 clonotypes in ibrutinib-treated CLL. Generated by immunoSEQ multiplex PCR, the TCRdb table keeps only in-frame clones and is missing some. The table shows more than 110,000 clones, with about 91% occurring only once. The sample was PBMCs, taken after 12 months of ibrutinib treatment. These receptors were taken from a human donor with chronic lymphocytic leukemia. Both conserved end residues are part of each CDR3. Fields, in order: J gene, clone size, V gene, D gene, CDR3 protein, CDR3 DNA. D genes are given only for firm matches. Expanded clones get a size class; other rows say once, few or many, or leave the size out.

J: TRBJ1-4
size: NA
V: TRBV27
D: NA
CDR3: CASSPRDGNEKLFF
DNA: TGTGCCAGCAGTCCCCGGGACGGTAATGAAAAACTGTTTTTT

J: TRBJ2-7
size: NA
V: TRBV28
D: NA
CDR3: CASSGRDGRSYEQYF
DNA: TGTGCCAGCAGTGGAAGGGACGGCCGGTCGTACGAGCAGTACTTC

J: TRBJ2-7
size: NA
V: TRBV11-3
D: NA
CDR3: CASSLGGDSYEQYF
DNA: TGTGCCAGCAGCTTAGGTGGGGACTCCTACGAGCAGTACTTC

J: TRBJ2-7
size: NA
V: TRBV4-1
D: NA
CDR3: CASSQIGGGEQYF
DNA: TGCGCCAGCAGCCAAATAGGGGGAGGCGAGCAGTACTTC

J: TRBJ2-1
size: NA
V: TRBV9
D: NA
CDR3: CASSVRAGQYNEQFF
DNA: TGTGCCAGCAGCGTGAGGGCGGGGCAATACAATGAGCAGTTCTTC

J: TRBJ2-7
size: once
V: TRBV6-5
D: NA
CDR3: CASSYGFSYEQYF
DNA: TGTGCCAGCAGTTACGGGTTCTCCTACGAGCAGTACTTC

J: TRBJ1-2
size: few
V: TRBV19
D: TRBD1
CDR3: CASSSAGDRVHGYTF
DNA: TGTGCCAGTAGTTCGGCCGGGGACAGGGTCCATGGCTACACCTTC

J: TRBJ2-5
size: NA
V: TRBV15
D: NA
CDR3: CATSRGPQETQYF
DNA: TGTGCCACCAGCCGGGGCCCGCAAGAGACCCAGTACTTC

J: TRBJ2-3
size: NA
V: TRBV25-1
D: TRBD1
CDR3: CASSEQGRGPDTQYF
DNA: TGTGCCAGCAGTGAACAAGGCAGGGGGCCGGATACGCAGTATTTT

J: TRBJ2-3
size: NA
V: TRBV27
D: NA
CDR3: CASSSFTDTQYF
DNA: TGTGCCAGCAGTTCTTTTACAGATACGCAGTATTTT

J: TRBJ2-5
size: NA
V: TRBV14
D: NA
CDR3: CAGSQPYQETQYF
DNA: TGTGCCGGCAGCCAGCCATACCAAGAGACCCAGTACTTC

J: TRBJ1-4
size: NA
V: TRBV2
D: NA
CDR3: CASSGLAAFNEKLFF
DNA: TGTGCCAGCAGTGGTCTTGCAGCGTTTAATGAAAAACTGTTTTTT

J: TRBJ1-1
size: once
V: TRBV27
D: TRBD1
CDR3: CASRPFGTGRTEAFF
DNA: TGTGCCAGCAGACCCTTTGGGACAGGGAGGACTGAAGCTTTCTTT

J: TRBJ1-5
size: once
V: TRBV18
D: NA
CDR3: CASSPQNPSNQPQHF
DNA: TGTGCCAGCTCACCACAAAACCCCAGCAATCAGCCCCAGCATTTT

J: TRBJ2-5
size: NA
V: TRBV5-1
D: TRBD2
CDR3: CASSLEGGRRETQYF
DNA: TGCGCCAGCAGCTTGGAAGGCGGGAGACGGGAGACCCAGTACTTC

J: TRBJ1-3
size: NA
V: TRBV6-5
D: NA
CDR3: CASSPLLSGNTIYF
DNA: TGTGCCAGCAGTCCCCTCCTGTCTGGAAACACCATATATTTT

J: TRBJ1-1
size: NA
V: TRBV27
D: NA
CDR3: CASSLLTGTWTEAFF
DNA: TGTGCCAGCAGTTTACTCACAGGGACTTGGACTGAAGCTTTCTTT

J: TRBJ2-1
size: NA
V: TRBV6-4
D: TRBD2
CDR3: CASSPTSGSHSYNEQFF
DNA: TGTGCCAGCAGCCCGACTAGCGGGAGCCATTCCTACAATGAGCAGTTCTTC

J: TRBJ2-3
size: NA
V: TRBV9
D: TRBD1
CDR3: CASSVSVGTGFDTQYF
DNA: TGTGCCAGCAGCGTTTCAGTGGGGACAGGGTTCGATACGCAGTATTTT

J: TRBJ2-1
size: NA
V: TRBV5-1
D: TRBD2
CDR3: CASSSGLAGVRYEQFF
DNA: TGCGCCAGCAGCTCGGGACTAGCGGGAGTAAGGTATGAGCAGTTCTTC

J: TRBJ2-1
size: NA
V: TRBV27
D: NA
CDR3: CASSSSSYNEQFF
DNA: TGTGCCAGCAGTTCCTCGAGCTACAATGAGCAGTTCTTC

J: TRBJ2-7
size: NA
V: TRBV2
D: TRBD1
CDR3: CASRAGGTYEQYF
DNA: TGTGCCAGCAGGGCAGGGGGCACCTACGAGCAGTACTTC

J: TRBJ2-3
size: NA
V: TRBV4-1
D: NA
CDR3: CASSQDPAWADTQYF
DNA: TGCGCCAGCAGCCAAGACCCGGCATGGGCAGATACGCAGTATTTT

J: TRBJ2-3
size: NA
V: TRBV10-1
D: NA
CDR3: CASRPGPDHTQYF
DNA: TGCGCCAGCAGACCGGGTCCCGACCATACGCAGTATTTT

J: TRBJ1-1
size: NA
V: TRBV5-1
D: NA
CDR3: CASSLAGGIAGPRVAFF
DNA: TGCGCCAGCAGCTTGGCGGGAGGGATCGCGGGCCCGAGGGTGGCTTTCTTT

J: TRBJ2-7
size: NA
V: TRBV5-1
D: NA
CDR3: CASSLNTYEQYF
DNA: TGCGCCAGCAGCTTGAACACCTACGAGCAGTACTTC

J: TRBJ2-5
size: NA
V: TRBV7-3
D: TRBD1
CDR3: CASSRQGAREETQYF
DNA: TGTGCCAGCAGCCGGCAGGGGGCGCGAGAGGAGACCCAGTACTTC

J: TRBJ2-2
size: NA
V: TRBV2
D: NA
CDR3: CASSLENTGELFF
DNA: TGTGCCAGCAGTTTGGAGAACACCGGGGAGCTGTTTTTT

J: TRBJ2-7
size: NA
V: TRBV5-5
D: TRBD1
CDR3: CASSSIDRGRYEQYF
DNA: TGTGCCAGCAGCTCAATAGACAGGGGGAGGTACGAGCAGTACTTC

J: TRBJ1-4
size: NA
V: TRBV5-1
D: NA
CDR3: CASSQGGVRGEKLFF
DNA: TGCGCCAGCAGCCAGGGAGGGGTCCGTGGTGAAAAACTGTTTTTT

J: TRBJ2-1
size: NA
V: TRBV5-1
D: TRBD2
CDR3: CASSLGLAGERPFF
DNA: TGCGCCAGCAGTCTAGGACTAGCGGGAGAAAGGCCGTTCTTC

J: TRBJ1-3
size: NA
V: TRBV6-5
D: NA
CDR3: CASRRGVAGNTIYF
DNA: TGTGCCAGCCGACGGGGGGTAGCTGGAAACACCATATATTTT

J: TRBJ2-2
size: NA
V: TRBV7-3
D: NA
CDR3: CASSPLLSPNTGELFF
DNA: TGTGCCAGCAGCCCCCTCCTCTCCCCGAACACCGGGGAGCTGTTTTTT

J: TRBJ1-4
size: NA
V: TRBV25-1
D: NA
CDR3: CASGVYATNEKLFF
DNA: TGTGCCAGCGGCGTGTATGCAACTAATGAAAAACTGTTTTTT

J: TRBJ2-1
size: NA
V: TRBV9
D: TRBD2
CDR3: CASSLRYASGSHNEQFF
DNA: TGTGCCAGCAGCCTGCGTTATGCTAGCGGGAGTCACAATGAGCAGTTCTTC

J: TRBJ2-7
size: NA
V: TRBV28
D: NA
CDR3: CASSLAGAKNEQYF
DNA: TGTGCCAGCAGTTTAGCTGGGGCAAAGAACGAGCAGTACTTC

J: TRBJ2-1
size: NA
V: TRBV7-6
D: TRBD1
CDR3: CASSIGQGAYVLVDEQFF
DNA: TGTGCCAGCAGCATAGGACAGGGTGCTTACGTTTTGGTCGATGAGCAGTTCTTC

J: TRBJ1-5
size: NA
V: TRBV28
D: NA
CDR3: CASREVTNQPQHF
DNA: TGTGCCAGCCGGGAGGTAACAAATCAGCCCCAGCATTTT

J: TRBJ1-5
size: NA
V: TRBV6-5
D: TRBD1
CDR3: CASSYNRDSGEPQHF
DNA: TGTGCCAGCAGTTATAACCGGGACAGTGGGGAGCCCCAGCATTTT

J: TRBJ2-1
size: NA
V: TRBV25-1
D: TRBD2
CDR3: CASSEGTSGRAREQFF
DNA: TGTGCCAGCAGTGAGGGAACTAGCGGGAGGGCCAGAGAGCAGTTCTTC

J: TRBJ1-2
size: once
V: TRBV27
D: NA
CDR3: CASSLDSLRGYGYTF
DNA: TGTGCCAGCAGTTTGGACAGCTTAAGAGGCTATGGCTACACCTTC

J: TRBJ1-4
size: NA
V: TRBV2
D: NA
CDR3: CASSTLTINEKLFF
DNA: TGTGCCAGCAGTACCCTGACAATCAATGAAAAACTGTTTTTT

J: TRBJ1-2
size: NA
V: TRBV30
D: TRBD1
CDR3: CAWSGQGGTEYNYGYTF
DNA: TGTGCCTGGAGTGGGCAGGGAGGGACAGAGTATAACTATGGCTACACCTTC

J: TRBJ2-5
size: NA
V: TRBV21-1
D: NA
CDR3: CASSNPWRGLETQYF
DNA: TGTGCCAGCAGCAATCCCTGGCGAGGGTTGGAGACCCAGTACTTC

J: TRBJ1-2
size: NA
V: TRBV13
D: NA
CDR3: CASSLGLQATYGYTF
DNA: TGTGCCAGCAGCTTAGGCCTGCAGGCCACCTATGGCTACACCTTC

J: TRBJ2-2
size: once
V: TRBV9
D: TRBD2
CDR3: CASSPRGGLAGGPGELFF
DNA: TGTGCCAGCAGCCCTAGAGGCGGGCTAGCGGGAGGACCCGGGGAGCTGTTTTTT

J: TRBJ2-5
size: NA
V: TRBV5-4
D: TRBD2
CDR3: CASSPGGGGPETQYF
DNA: TGTGCCAGCAGCCCGGGCGGGGGAGGGCCGGAGACCCAGTACTTC

J: TRBJ2-3
size: NA
V: TRBV28
D: NA
CDR3: CASSPPARTQYF
DNA: TGTGCCAGCAGTCCTCCCGCCCGTACGCAGTATTTT

J: TRBJ1-5
size: NA
V: TRBV28
D: NA
CDR3: CASSSGMYNQPQHF
DNA: TGTGCCAGCAGTTCAGGGATGTACAATCAGCCCCAGCATTTT

J: TRBJ2-7
size: NA
V: TRBV5-8
D: NA
CDR3: CASSYGLKEEYF
DNA: TGTGCCAGCAGCTATGGACTGAAGGAGGAGTACTTC